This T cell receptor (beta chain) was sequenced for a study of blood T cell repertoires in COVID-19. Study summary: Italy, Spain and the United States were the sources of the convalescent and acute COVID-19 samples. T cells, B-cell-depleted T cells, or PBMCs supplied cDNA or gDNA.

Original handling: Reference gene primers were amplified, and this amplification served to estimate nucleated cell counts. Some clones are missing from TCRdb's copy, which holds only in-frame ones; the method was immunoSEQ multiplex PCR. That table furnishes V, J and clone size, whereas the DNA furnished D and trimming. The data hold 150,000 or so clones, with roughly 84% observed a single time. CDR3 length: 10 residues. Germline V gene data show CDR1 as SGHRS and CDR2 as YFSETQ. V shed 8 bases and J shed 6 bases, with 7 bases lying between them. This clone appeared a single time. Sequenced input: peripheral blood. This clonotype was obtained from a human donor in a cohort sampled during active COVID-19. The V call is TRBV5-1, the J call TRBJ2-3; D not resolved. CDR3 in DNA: TGCGCCAGTCTCGGGGATACGCAGTATTTT. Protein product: CASLGDTQYF.